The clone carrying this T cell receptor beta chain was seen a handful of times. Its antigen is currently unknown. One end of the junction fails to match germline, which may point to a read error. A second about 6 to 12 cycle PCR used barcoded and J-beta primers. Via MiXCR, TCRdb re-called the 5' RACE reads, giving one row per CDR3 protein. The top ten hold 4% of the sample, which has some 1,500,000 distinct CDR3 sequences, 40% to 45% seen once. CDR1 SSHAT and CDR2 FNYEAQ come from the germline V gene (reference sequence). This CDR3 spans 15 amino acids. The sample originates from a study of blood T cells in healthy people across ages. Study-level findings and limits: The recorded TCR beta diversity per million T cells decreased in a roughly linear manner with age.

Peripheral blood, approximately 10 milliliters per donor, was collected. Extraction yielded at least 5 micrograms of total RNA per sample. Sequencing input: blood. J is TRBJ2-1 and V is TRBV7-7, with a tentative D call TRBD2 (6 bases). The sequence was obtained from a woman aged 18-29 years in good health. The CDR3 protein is CASSPGTPLYNEQFF. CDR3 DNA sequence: TGTGCTAGCAGCCCCGGGACTCCCCTCTACAATGAGCAGTTCTTC.